Shown below are 26 T cell receptor beta chains from a single sample sequenced in a study of post-analysis software for immune sequencing data. Their specific antigens are unknown. The library was made from cDNA and included unique molecular identifiers. Each CDR3 protein gets one entry after TCRdb re-called the PCR reads with MiXCR. Of about 460,000 distinct CDR3 sequences listed, roughly 45% are singletons. Study-level results: With TRBV5-6, TRBV5-1 and TRBV20-1 included, about 5 TRBV segments were more frequent in patients than in controls.

Sequenced sample: blood. Receptor source: a girl between 5 and 17 years old with multiple sclerosis.

This clonotype turned up a few times. The junction shows a germline mismatch at one end, possibly a read error. The chain carries TRBV28 and TRBJ2-5; D gene unclear. There are 18 residues in the CDR3. CDR1 and CDR2 from the germline V gene are MDHEN and SYDVKM. The CDR3 nucleotides read TGTGCCAGCAATTTATACCTTGGCGGAGAGACAAGTAAGGAGACCCAGTACTTC. This translates into CASNLYLGGETSKETQYF.

The chain couples TRBV5-1 to TRBJ2-3; D call uncertain. This CDR3 is 14 amino acids long. Trimming took 3 bases from V and 0 from J, leaving 8 bases between them. Germline-derived CDR1 and CDR2 are SGHRS and YFSETQ. CDR3 sequence: CASSSDGSTDTQYF. For the CDR3, the DNA is TGCGCCAGCAGCTCCGACGGTAGCACAGATACGCAGTATTTT.

The genes are TRBV12-3 or TRBV12-4 and TRBJ1-6, with D possibly being TRBD1 (5 bases). The CDR3 totals 14 residues. Trimming stripped 5 bases from V and 5 bases from J, with 10 bases between. CDR3 coding DNA: TGTGCCAGCAGTCAGACAGTAAATAATTCACCCCTCCACTTT. The encoded protein is CASSQTVNNSPLHF.

Comments on this clonotype: The junction departs from germline at one end; a sequencing error may be responsible. The chain carries TRBV6-2 or TRBV6-3 and TRBJ1-5, with D unclear. The germline V gene encodes CDR1 MNHEY and CDR2 SVGEGT. This CDR3 is 17 amino acids long. The CDR3 is CASSYSGRGGNNPPQHF. Written as DNA, the CDR3 is TGTGCCAGCAGTTACTCGGGCCGTGGCGGGAACAATCCGCCCCAGCATTTT.

With regard to this clonotype: A read error may produce the germline difference seen at one junction end. V is TRBV7-3 and J is TRBJ2-3; 9 bases align to TRBD2. Germline V gene lookup returns CDR1 SGHTA and CDR2 FQGTGA. The CDR3 totals 14 residues. The CDR3 DNA reads as TGTGCCCGCAGCCTAGCGGGAAGCACAGATACGCAGTATTTT. Protein: CARSLAGSTDTQYF.

Regarding this clonotype: A junction end diverges from the germline sequence, so it may reflect a read error. The chain carries TRBV5-1 and TRBJ2-3, with D perhaps TRBD1 (6 bases). The CDR3 is made up of 16 amino acids. Germline loops: CDR1 SGHRS, CDR2 YFSETQ. The CDR3 DNA reads TGCGCCAGCAGCGGCCCAGGGGCATTATCCACAGATACGCTGTATTTT. Translated, it gives CASSGPGALSTDTLYF.

The genes are TRBV6-2 or TRBV6-3 and TRBJ1-2; D is unclear. The CDR3 covers 13 residues. Trimming removed 5 bases at V and 5 bases at J, with 12 bases between. Germline assignment: CDR1 MNHEY and CDR2 SVGEGT. The CDR3 DNA follows: TGTGCCAGCAGTGAGACGGTGGGTTATGGCTACACCTTC. This gives the protein CASSETVGYGYTF.

Only a few counts were recorded for this clonotype. The junction departs from the called germline gene at one end, perhaps through a read error. The rearrangement uses TRBV6-6 and TRBJ2-5, with 8 bases identical to TRBD1. Germline CDR1 reads MNHNY; CDR2 reads SVGAGI (reference sequence). The CDR3 is made up of 15 amino acids. CDR3 nucleotide sequence: TGTGTCAGCAGTACCTCAGGGGGCGGGGTAGAGACCCAGTACTTC. This codes for CVSSTSGGGVETQYF.

This clonotype was found many times. The J gene is TRBJ2-3, the V gene TRBV13; D uncertain. Germline V gene data show CDR1 as PRHDT and CDR2 as FYEKMQ (reference sequence). The CDR3 spans 12 residues. Trimming pared 1 base from V and 4 bases from J, leaving 3 bases between. The CDR3 DNA reads as TGTGCCAGCAGCTTAGAGGCAGATACGCAGTATTTT. Its translation is CASSLEADTQYF.

This clonotype was observed many times. The chain combines TRBV5-1 with TRBJ1-6; 9 bases align to TRBD1. CDR1 and CDR2 from the germline V gene are SGHRS and YFSETQ. This CDR3 is 15 amino acids long. J lost 7 bases, V lost 4 bases, and 6 bases had no gene match. The CDR3 reads CASSPRDRENSPLHF. The CDR3 region has the DNA TGCGCCAGCAGCCCCCGGGACAGGGAAAATTCACCCCTCCACTTT.

The rearrangement links TRBV7-9 to TRBJ2-1; 9 nucleotides line up with TRBD2. V was clipped by 3 bases and J by 8 bases; unmatched bases: 8. The CDR3 is 15 residues long. CDR1 SEHNR and CDR2 FQNEAQ come from the germline V gene (reference sequence). The CDR3 DNA reads TGTGCCAGCAGCTTTTCTAGCGGGATCCCCTATGAGCAGTTCTTC. This codes for CASSFSSGIPYEQFF.

CDR3: CASSPMTDNSPLHF. CDR3 nucleotide sequence: TGTGCCAGCAGCCCTATGACAGATAATTCACCCCTCCACTTT. This chain uses TRBV3-1 with TRBJ1-6, with D possibly matching TRBD1 (5 bases). The CDR3 length is 14 residues. The germline V and J ends were trimmed by 4 bases and 5 bases, with 9 bases remaining between them. CDR1 and CDR2 (germline): LGHDT, YNNKEL (reference sequence).

The chain joins TRBV13 to TRBJ2-2; 12 bases match TRBD2. The CDR3 is made up of 17 amino acids. From germline, CDR1 is PRHDT and CDR2 FYEKMQ (reference sequence). The V gene end was trimmed by 3 bases and the J gene end by 5 bases; junction bases not matched to a gene: 7. This CDR3 reads CASSFSSGRAFTGELFF. The CDR3 DNA reads TGTGCCAGCAGCTTCTCTAGCGGGAGGGCTTTTACCGGGGAGCTGTTTTTT. Using reference TRBV13 and TRBJ2-2 for the parts outside the CDR3, the full variable domain is AAGVIQSPRHLIKEKRETATLKCYPIPRHDTVYWYQQGPGQDPQFLISFYEKMQSDKGSIPDRFSAQQFSDYHSELNMSSLELGDSALYFCASSFSSGRAFTGELFFGEGSRLTVL.

This chain joins TRBV11-1 and TRBJ2-7, with D possibly being TRBD1 or TRBD2 (6 bases each). Trimming took off 2 bases at V and 5 bases at J, with 13 bases between the two ends. Germline V CDR1 and CDR2: SGHAT, FQDESV (reference sequence). The CDR3 runs to 14 residues. The CDR3 sequence: CASSLPGEVHEQYF. In nucleotides, the CDR3 is TGTGCCAGCAGCTTACCAGGGGAGGTCCACGAGCAGTACTTC.

This clonotype was seen a few times. This sequence joins TRBV7-3 and TRBJ2-1; 8 bases match TRBD1. The CDR3 contains 12 residues. The germline V gene has CDR1 SGHTA and CDR2 FQGTGA. The junction had 5 bases not matched to a gene; V was cut back by 6 bases and J by 10 bases. Written as DNA, the CDR3 is TGTGCCAGCAGGCAACAGGGGGGCGAGCAGTTCTTC. This encodes CASRQQGGEQFF.

The chain couples TRBV7-8 to TRBJ2-5; D perhaps matches TRBD2 (6 bases). The CDR3 is 16 residues long. The germline CDR1 and CDR2 sequences are SGHVS and FQNEAQ. V shed 6 bases and J shed 3 bases, with 20 bases lying between them. The CDR3 reads CASSLGAGWSEETQYF. The CDR3 DNA reads as TGTGCCAGCAGTCTTGGGGCGGGATGGTCAGAAGAGACCCAGTACTTC.

The chain has TRBV24-1 and TRBJ2-7; 9 bases align to TRBD1. Germline CDR1 is KGHDR and CDR2 is SFDVKD. This CDR3 is built from 17 residues. Trimming removed 5 bases from V and 5 bases from J; junction bases left unmatched: 15. The CDR3 spells CATSARFPDRGLHEQYF. The CDR3 nucleotides are TGTGCCACCAGTGCTCGGTTTCCGGACAGGGGCCTCCACGAGCAGTACTTC.

This clonotype came up a few times. The chain is built from TRBV29-1 and TRBJ1-1; possibly TRBD1 for D (5 bases). The CDR3 totals 14 residues. With 0 bases removed from V and 3 bases from J, the gap between germline ends came to 11 bases. Looked up from germline, CDR1 is SQVTM and CDR2 is ANQGSEA. As DNA, the CDR3 is TGCAGCGTTGAAGAATCCCCAGGGTACACTGAAGCTTTCTTT. Protein product: CSVEESPGYTEAFF.

The chain couples TRBV18 to TRBJ1-1; D is perhaps TRBD1 (5 bases). From germline, CDR1 is KGHSH and CDR2 LQKENI. The V gene lost 2 bases and the J gene lost 0 bases, with 16 bases spanning the gap. The CDR3 totals 17 residues. The CDR3 here is CASSPTIAGPLNTEAFF. In DNA, the CDR3 is TGTGCCAGCTCACCAACGATAGCAGGGCCTTTGAACACTGAAGCTTTCTTT.

This clonotype was seen once. The chain links TRBV29-1 to TRBJ2-1; the D gene could be TRBD1 or TRBD2 (6 bases each). Near its end, the DNA agrees better with TRBJ2-7, so the J call may be wrong. The CDR3 has 12 amino acids. Germline CDR1 SQVTM, CDR2 ANQGSEA. The CDR3 loop reads CSARWGDNEQYF. The DNA for the CDR3 is TGCAGCGCGCGGTGGGGGGACAATGAGCAGTACTTC.

V is TRBV27 and J is TRBJ2-1; TRBD1 agrees at 10 bases. CDR3 size: 17 residues. The junction had 8 bases not matched to a gene; V was cut back by 2 bases and J by 4 bases. Germline V gene sequence: CDR1 MNHEY, CDR2 SMNVEV (reference sequence). CDR3 bases: TGTGCCAGCAGTTTAAGGATGGGACAGGGGAGGTACAATGAGCAGTTCTTC. The encoded protein is CASSLRMGQGRYNEQFF.

The chain uses TRBV10-2 and TRBJ2-1, with TRBD2 matching over 11 bases. The J call may be in error: the DNA end matches TRBJ2-7 better. The CDR3 is 15 amino acids. Germline assignment: CDR1 WSHSY and CDR2 SAAADI. The CDR3 bases are TGCGCCAGCGGTAGCGGGAGGGCTTCCTACAATGAGCAGTACTTC. Encoded protein: CASGSGRASYNEQYF.

The chain carries TRBV20-1 and TRBJ2-3; TRBD1 might be the D (6 bases). CDR1 and CDR2 (germline): DFQATT, SNEGSKA (reference sequence). This CDR3 spans 14 amino acids. The germline V and J ends were trimmed by 6 bases and 2 bases, with 15 bases remaining between them. CDR3 sequence reads: CSAEYRVLTDTQYF. The CDR3 region has the DNA TGCAGTGCGGAATACAGGGTACTCACAGATACGCAGTATTTT.

This clonotype was seen a few times. This chain connects TRBV21-1 to TRBJ2-6. TRBV21-1 is labeled a pseudogene. CDR3 length equals 15 residues. The CDR3 DNA reads TGTGCCAGCAGCAAAGGGTACGCTGGGGCCAACGTCCTGACTTTC. This codes for CASSKGYAGANVLTF.

This clonotype occurred a few times. The chain links TRBV28 to TRBJ1-5; 8 bases agree with TRBD1. CDR1 MDHEN and CDR2 SYDVKM come from the germline V gene. The CDR3 extends over 14 amino acids. Germline trimming cut 6 bases from V and 6 bases from J; bases unmatched to any gene: 7. The DNA of the CDR3 is TGTGCCAGCAGGTGGCAGGGGGCCGGTCAGCCCCAGCATTTT. Translation: CASRWQGAGQPQHF.

The J gene is TRBJ2-5, the V gene TRBV7-2, with D tentatively TRBD2 (6 bases). Trimming pared 2 bases from V and 5 bases from J, leaving 12 bases between. Germline CDR1 reads SGHTA; CDR2 reads FQGNSA. The CDR3 runs to 14 residues. The CDR3 DNA reads TGTGCCAGCAGCTTAAGGGGACTCAGGGAGACCCAGTACTTC. Residues: CASSLRGLRETQYF.